The 7 T cell receptor beta chains in this list originate from one sample, sequenced in a study of cytomegalovirus exposure and HLA in healthy donors. Primers for the PCR totalled 60 Vbeta and 13 Jbeta. The protocol was immunoSEQ multiplex PCR, while the TCRdb copy is restricted to in-frame clones and leaves out a portion. The sample yields 170,000 or so clones, 75% to 90% seen once. Specimen: PBMCs. Receptors originate from a woman under 30 in good health and CMV-seronegative.

This clone was observed once. The chain couples TRBV5-5 to TRBJ2-7; TRBD1 aligns across 10 bases. The germline V gene has CDR1 SGHKS and CDR2 YYEKEE (reference sequence). There are 16 residues in the CDR3. The trim removed 4 bases at V and 1 base at J, leaving 8 bases unmatched. The CDR3 is CASSPPGQGISYEQYF. The CDR3 region has the DNA TGTGCCAGCAGCCCCCCGGGACAGGGGATATCCTACGAGCAGTACTTC.

V and J are TRBV4-2 and TRBJ2-7, with 8 bases matching TRBD2. The V segment lost 3 bases and the J segment 0 bases; nucleotides outside the gene matches: 7. In germline, CDR1 is LGHNA, CDR2 YNFKEQ. This CDR3 comprises 16 residues. CDR3 DNA sequence: TGTGCCAGCAGCCAGGGCTTGAGCGGGAGCTCCTACGAGCAGTACTTC. This sequence encodes CASSQGLSGSSYEQYF.

V and J are TRBV6-1 and TRBJ2-5, with a weak D call TRBD2 (6 bases). The CDR3 runs to 13 residues. The germline V gene has CDR1 MNHNS and CDR2 SASEGT. Trimming removed 7 bases at V and 5 bases at J, with 14 bases between. CDR3 region: CASTVWGDETQYF. CDR3 DNA: TGTGCCAGCACTGTGTGGGGGGATGAGACCCAGTACTTC.

This clone occurred a few times. At one end, the junction sequence differs from germline, possibly due to a read error. For the CDR3, the DNA is TGTGCCAGTAGTCACGACCTCGGGGTCTACAGTGAGCAGTTCTTC. It specifies CASSHDLGVYSEQFF. The chain recombines TRBV19 with TRBJ2-1; the D gene is possibly TRBD2 (5 bases). The CDR3 extends over 15 amino acids. From germline, CDR1 is LNHDA and CDR2 SQIVND (reference sequence).

The chain uses TRBV6-5 and TRBJ1-5; unclear D gene. Trimming shortened V by 7 bases and J by 6 bases, and 16 bases separated the two germline ends. This CDR3 spans 14 amino acids. Germline lookup yields CDR1 MNHEY and CDR2 SVGAGI. CDR3 sequence (DNA): TGTGCCAGCACTATAGGTGAGGGTGGTCAGCCCCAGCATTTT. As protein: CASTIGEGGQPQHF.

The J gene is TRBJ2-3, the V gene TRBV7-9, with TRBD2 as a possible D gene (7 bases). The CDR3 has 15 residues. V was cut by 3 bases and J by 4 bases, with 14 bases left in between. Per germline, CDR1 SEHNR and CDR2 FQNEAQ (reference sequence). The CDR3 coding sequence is TGTGCCAGCAGCTTCCCTGGGGGGGCGGCAGATACGCAGTATTTT. As protein: CASSFPGGAADTQYF.

The genes are TRBV10-3 and TRBJ1-1; possible D gene TRBD1, 5 bases. The V gene lost 10 bases and the J gene lost 6 bases, with 21 bases spanning the gap. CDR3 size: 14 residues. CDR1 is ENHRY, CDR2 SYGVKD, per germline. The CDR3 DNA is TGTGCCACCGCCACGCCAGGCCAGGGCGCTGAAGCTTTCTTT. Translated: CATATPGQGAEAFF.